This TCR beta chain was sequenced in a study of blood T cell repertoires in COVID-19. In the study overall: Samples taken during acute and convalescent COVID-19 were collected in the United States, Italy and Spain.

V gave up 0 bases and J gave up 11 bases, with 13 bases separating them. CDR1 is KGHSH, CDR2 LQKENI, per germline. The CDR3 has 13 residues. Produced via immunoSEQ multiplex PCR; TCRdb's table is partial and in-frame only. This sample has about 300,000 clones; around 89% occur once, and the top ten carry 5% to 7%. This clone appeared once. The J gene is TRBJ1-1, the V gene TRBV18; weak D call: TRBD1 (5 bases). The sample comprised peripheral blood. This clonotype originated in a man between 18 and 35 years old who had recovered from COVID-19. CDR3 loop: CASSPPAQGRAFF. The CDR3 coding sequence is TGTGCCAGCTCACCACCGGCCCAGGGCAGGGCTTTCTTT.